Reported below is one TCR beta chain. Its antigen is not known. Trimming took off 2 bases at V and 1 base at J, with 9 bases between the two ends. Germline-derived CDR1 and CDR2 are SGHVS and FQNEAQ. The CDR3 consists of 15 residues. This record comes from a study of cytomegalovirus exposure and HLA in healthy donors. Amplification used 60 Vbeta primers and 13 Jbeta primers. Sequencing used immunoSEQ multiplex PCR; TCRdb keeps in-frame clones, though not all of them. The sample has over 200,000 clones, 78% seen once; the top ten hold over 3.5%. At sampling all donors were nominally healthy, likely with unrecorded immune exposures. Study-level findings and limits: When presence/absence was analysed, sequencing depth was taken to be roughly uniform across donors. A prior analysis recorded that most TCR beta V segments were productive about 87% or about 30% of the time.

The chain couples TRBV7-8 to TRBJ2-1; D possibly corresponds to TRBD1 (6 bases). The sequencing sample was made of PBMCs. This receptor was obtained from a male donor in good health and CMV-seronegative. The CDR3 nucleotides read TGTGCCAGCAGCTTAACCACAGGGTCCTACAATGAGCAGTTCTTC. The encoded protein is CASSLTTGSYNEQFF.